This T cell receptor beta chain was documented in a study of identifying expanded T cells in peripheral blood. Study-wide findings and caveats: Across healthy donors, higher total template counts meant significantly greater approximately two-week count variance. About 1.2 clones differed between technical replicates, versus approximately 17 and 20 over time.

For this clone: Its specificity is unknown.

The repertoire was sequenced with immunoSEQ multiplex PCR; TCRdb's copy has only in-frame clones and lacks some. Of about 80,000 clones in the sample, 80% to 85% were seen once. The CDR3 has 14 amino acids. In germline, CDR1 is SNHLY, CDR2 FYNNEI. V lost 6 bases, J lost 0 bases, and 12 bases lay in between. The chain carries TRBV2 and TRBJ2-7; tentative D call: TRBD1 (6 bases). This TCR came from a person aged 18-70 years in good health. The sequencing sample was made of blood. CDR3 bases: TGTGCCAGCAGAACGGACAGCTTCTCCTACGAGCAGTACTTC. Translated, it gives CASRTDSFSYEQYF. The whole variable domain, remainder taken from reference TRBV2 and TRBJ2-7, is EPEVTQTPSHQVTQMGQEVILRCVPISNHLYFYWYRQILGQKVEFLVSFYNNEISEKSEIFDDQFSVERPDGSNFTLKIRSTKLEDSAMYFCASRTDSFSYEQYFGPGTRLTVT.